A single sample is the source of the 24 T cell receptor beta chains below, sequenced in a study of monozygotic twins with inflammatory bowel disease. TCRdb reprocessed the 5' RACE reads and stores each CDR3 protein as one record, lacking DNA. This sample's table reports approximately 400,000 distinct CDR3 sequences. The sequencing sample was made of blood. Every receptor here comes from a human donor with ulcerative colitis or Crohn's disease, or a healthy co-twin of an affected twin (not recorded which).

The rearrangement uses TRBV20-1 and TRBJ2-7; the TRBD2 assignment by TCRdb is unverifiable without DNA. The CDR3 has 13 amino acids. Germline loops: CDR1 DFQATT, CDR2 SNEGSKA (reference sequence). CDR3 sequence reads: CSAGGGLFYEQYF.

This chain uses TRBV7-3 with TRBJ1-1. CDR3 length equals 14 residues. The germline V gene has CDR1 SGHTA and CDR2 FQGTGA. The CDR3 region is CASSPTGRGTEAFF.

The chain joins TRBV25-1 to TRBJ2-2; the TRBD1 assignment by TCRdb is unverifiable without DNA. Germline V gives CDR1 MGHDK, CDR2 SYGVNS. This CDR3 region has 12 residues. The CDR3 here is CASRGDPGELFF. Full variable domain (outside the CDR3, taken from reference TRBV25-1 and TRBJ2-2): EADIYQTPRYLVIGTGKKITLECSQTMGHDKMYWYQQDPGMELHLIHYSYGVNSTEKGDLSSESTVSRIRTEHFPLTLESARPSHTSQYLCASRGDPGELFFGEGSRLTVL.

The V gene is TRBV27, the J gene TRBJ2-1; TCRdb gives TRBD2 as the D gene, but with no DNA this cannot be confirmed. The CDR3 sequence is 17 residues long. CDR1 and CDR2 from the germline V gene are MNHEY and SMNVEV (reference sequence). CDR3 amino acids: CASSSGLAGGPYNEQFF.

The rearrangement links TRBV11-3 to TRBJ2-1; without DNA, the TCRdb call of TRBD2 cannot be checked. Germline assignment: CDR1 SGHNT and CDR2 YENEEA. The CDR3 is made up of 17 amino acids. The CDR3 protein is CASSLGLAGTTYNEQFF.

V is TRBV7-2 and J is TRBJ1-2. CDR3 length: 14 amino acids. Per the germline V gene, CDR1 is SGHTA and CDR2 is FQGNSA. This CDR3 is CASSLKGQAYGYTF. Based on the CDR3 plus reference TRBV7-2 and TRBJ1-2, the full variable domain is GAGVSQSPSNKVTEKGKDVELRCDPISGHTALYWYRQSLGQGLEFLIYFQGNSAPDKSGLPSDRFSAERTGGSVSTLTIQRTQQEDSAVYLCASSLKGQAYGYTFGSGTRLTVV.

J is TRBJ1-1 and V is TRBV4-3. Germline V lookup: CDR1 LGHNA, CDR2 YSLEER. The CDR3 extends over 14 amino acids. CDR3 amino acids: CASSQGWGNTEAFF.

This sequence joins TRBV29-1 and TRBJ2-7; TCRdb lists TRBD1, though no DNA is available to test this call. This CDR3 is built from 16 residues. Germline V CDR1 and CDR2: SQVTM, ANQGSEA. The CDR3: CSVQGDRLLPSSEQYF.

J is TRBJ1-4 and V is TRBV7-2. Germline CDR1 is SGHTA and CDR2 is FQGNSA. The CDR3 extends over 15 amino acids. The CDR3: CASSLRRDYNEKLFF.

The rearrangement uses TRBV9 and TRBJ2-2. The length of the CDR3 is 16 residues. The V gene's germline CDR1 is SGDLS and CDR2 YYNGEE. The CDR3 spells CASSVARREHTGELFF.

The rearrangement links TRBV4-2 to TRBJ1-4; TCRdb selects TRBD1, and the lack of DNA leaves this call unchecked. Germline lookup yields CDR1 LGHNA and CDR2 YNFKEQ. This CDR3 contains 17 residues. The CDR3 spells CASSQGYGAGANEKLFF.

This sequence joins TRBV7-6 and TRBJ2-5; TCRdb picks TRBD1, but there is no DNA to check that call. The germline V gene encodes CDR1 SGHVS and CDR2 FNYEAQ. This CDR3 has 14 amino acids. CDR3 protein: CASSFGTPPETQYF.

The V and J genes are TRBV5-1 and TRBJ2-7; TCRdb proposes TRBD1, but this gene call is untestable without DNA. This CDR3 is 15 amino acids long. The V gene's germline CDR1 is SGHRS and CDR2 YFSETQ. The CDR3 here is CASSPAQGTYYEQYF.

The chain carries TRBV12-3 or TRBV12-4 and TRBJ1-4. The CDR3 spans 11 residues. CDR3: CASTSNEKLFF.

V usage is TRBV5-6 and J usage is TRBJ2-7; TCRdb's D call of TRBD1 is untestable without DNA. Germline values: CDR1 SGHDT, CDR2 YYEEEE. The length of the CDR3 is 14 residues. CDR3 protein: CASSRPGQTYEQYF. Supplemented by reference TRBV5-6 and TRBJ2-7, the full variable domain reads DAGVTQSPTHLIKTRGQQVTLRCSPKSGHDTVSWYQQALGQGPQFIFQYYEEEERQRGNFPDRFSGHQFPNYSSELNVNALLLGDSALYLCASSRPGQTYEQYFGPGTRLTVT.

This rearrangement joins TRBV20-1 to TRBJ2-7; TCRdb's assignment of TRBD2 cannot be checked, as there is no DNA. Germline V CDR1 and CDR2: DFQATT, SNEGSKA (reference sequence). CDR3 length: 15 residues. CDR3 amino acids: CSASRPTRAPYEQYF.

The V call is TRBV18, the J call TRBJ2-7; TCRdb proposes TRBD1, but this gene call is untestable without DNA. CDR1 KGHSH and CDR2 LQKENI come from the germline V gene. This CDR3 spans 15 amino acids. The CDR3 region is CASSPPGQRLYEQYF.

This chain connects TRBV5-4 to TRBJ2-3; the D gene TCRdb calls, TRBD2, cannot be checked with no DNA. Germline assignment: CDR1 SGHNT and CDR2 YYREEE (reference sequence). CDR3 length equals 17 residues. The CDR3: CASSLLITSGEGDTQYF. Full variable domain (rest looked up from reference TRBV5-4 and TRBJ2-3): ETGVTQSPTHLIKTRGQQVTLRCSSQSGHNTVSWYQQALGQGPQFIFQYYREEENGRGNFPPRFSGLQFPNYSSELNVNALELDDSALYLCASSLLITSGEGDTQYFGPGTRLTVL.

CDR3 amino acids: CASSLSEGDRVYEQYF. The chain is built from TRBV27 and TRBJ2-7; TCRdb designates TRBD1, a call that cannot be tested without DNA. This CDR3 is built from 16 residues. Germline CDR1 and CDR2: MNHEY and SMNVEV (reference sequence).

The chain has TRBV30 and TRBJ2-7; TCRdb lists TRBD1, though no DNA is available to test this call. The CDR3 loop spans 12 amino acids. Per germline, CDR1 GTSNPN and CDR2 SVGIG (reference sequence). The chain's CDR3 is CAWRTGVYEQYF.

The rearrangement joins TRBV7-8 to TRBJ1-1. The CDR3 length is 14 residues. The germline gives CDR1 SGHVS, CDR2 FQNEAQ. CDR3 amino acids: CASSLGLVGQEAFF.

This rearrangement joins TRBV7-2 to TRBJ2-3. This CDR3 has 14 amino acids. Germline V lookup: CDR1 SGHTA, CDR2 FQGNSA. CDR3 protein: CASSLGFSTDTQYF. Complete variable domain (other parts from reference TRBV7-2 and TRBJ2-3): GAGVSQSPSNKVTEKGKDVELRCDPISGHTALYWYRQSLGQGLEFLIYFQGNSAPDKSGLPSDRFSAERTGGSVSTLTIQRTQQEDSAVYLCASSLGFSTDTQYFGPGTRLTVL.

The CDR3: CAIAWARETQYF. The chain combines TRBV6-6 with TRBJ2-5; the TCRdb D gene call, TRBD1, has no DNA to confirm it. Germline V gives CDR1 MNHNY, CDR2 SVGAGI (reference sequence). The CDR3 is 12 residues long.

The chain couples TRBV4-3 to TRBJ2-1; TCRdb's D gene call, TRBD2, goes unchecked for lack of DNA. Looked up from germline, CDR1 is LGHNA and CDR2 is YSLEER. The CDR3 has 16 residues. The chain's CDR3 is CASSSTSGGSYNEQFF.